The following is a T cell receptor (beta chain) sequence with its context. This specimen comes from a study of preoperative IRX-2 immunotherapy in early breast cancer. TCRdb keeps only in-frame clones here, not all; method: immunoSEQ multiplex PCR. The data show under 45,000 clones, with just under 95% seen just once and 1.6% held by the top ten. The treatment here: preoperative locoregional IRX-2 cytokine immunotherapy. Looked up from germline, CDR1 is ENHRY and CDR2 is SYGVKD. The CDR3 is 18 amino acids. Unmatched junction bases numbered 5, after V lost 2 bases and J lost 1 base. This specimen was tumor tissue, taken after IRX-2 immunotherapy. The chain links TRBV10-3 to TRBJ2-5; TRBD2 matches 15 bases. The clonotype comes from a human donor with breast cancer. CDR3 nucleotide sequence: TGTGCCATCAGTGAGGGACTAGCGGGGGGGACCCCCCAAGAGACCCAGTACTTC. Residues: CAISEGLAGGTPQETQYF.